The next 9 T cell receptor beta chains were all read from a single sample in a study of T-cell memory formation after mild COVID-19. TCRdb called the 5' RACE reads again in MiXCR, with one record for every CDR3 protein. The data show about 280,000 distinct CDR3 sequences, with 8% to 9% seen just once and around a fifth held by the top ten. The material sequenced was PBMCs or a T cell subset sorted from them (not recorded which). The source of these receptors is a man younger than 30 who had mild COVID-19 (a few samples of this study predate the infection). Cell type and time point are not known.

This clonotype has more than one count but fewer than ten. The V and J genes are TRBV5-6 and TRBJ2-7; no clear D. Germline V CDR1 and CDR2: SGHDT, YYEEEE. The CDR3 spans 13 residues. V lost 4 bases and J lost 0, with 8 bases in between. CDR3 DNA sequence: TGTGCCAGCAGCCGTACGAGCTCCTACGAGCAGTACGTC. This sequence encodes CASSRTSSYEQYV.

This clonotype was counted between two and nine times. The V call is TRBV19, the J call TRBJ2-5; tentative D call: TRBD1 (5 bases). Trimming shortened V by 7 bases and J by 2 bases, and 11 bases separated the two germline ends. Germline lookup yields CDR1 LNHDA and CDR2 SQIVND (reference sequence). This CDR3 contains 13 residues. The CDR3, as DNA: TGTGCCAGTACCTCTGACAGACAAGAGACCCAGTACTTC. This codes for CASTSDRQETQYF.

The J gene is TRBJ2-5, the V gene TRBV27; TRBD2 agrees at 13 bases. The CDR3 extends over 15 amino acids. Losses at the gene ends were 4 bases for V and 4 bases for J; bases not matched to a gene: 3. Per the germline V gene, CDR1 is MNHEY and CDR2 is SMNVEV (reference sequence). The CDR3 nucleotides are TGTGCCAGCAGTTCAAGGACTAGCGGGGGAGAGACCCAGTACTTC. Translating gives CASSSRTSGGETQYF.

This clonotype was recorded a few times. The chain recombines TRBV20-1 with TRBJ1-2, with TRBD1 identical over 7 bases. The germline CDR1 and CDR2 sequences are DFQATT and SNEGSKA (reference sequence). The CDR3 runs to 14 residues. V lost 6 bases and J lost 1; bases outside the gene matches: 8. CDR3 nucleotide sequence: TGCAGTGCCCCCCGGGACAGCGATAACTATGGCTACACCTTC. Protein sequence: CSAPRDSDNYGYTF.

This clonotype was seen a handful of times. The chain employs TRBV6-5 and TRBJ1-1, with 7 bases that match TRBD1. This CDR3 is built from 11 residues. The germline V gene encodes CDR1 MNHEY and CDR2 SVGAGI. The ends lost 2 bases at V and 11 bases at J; junction bases unmatched: 2. The CDR3 reads CASSYQDRAFF. The DNA of the CDR3 is TGTGCCAGCAGTTACCAGGACAGGGCTTTCTTT.

This clonotype was found many times. The chain uses TRBV7-2 and TRBJ2-2; 8 bases are shared with TRBD2. J lost 6 bases, V lost 4 bases, and 4 bases had no gene match. The CDR3 runs to 14 residues. Germline-derived CDR1 and CDR2 are SGHTA and FQGNSA. The CDR3: CASSSGGAAGELFF. CDR3 sequence (DNA): TGTGCCAGCAGCTCCGGGGGGGCCGCCGGGGAGCTGTTTTTT.

This clonotype was observed many times. This chain joins TRBV20-1 and TRBJ1-3, with 8 bases lining up with TRBD1. Unmatched junction bases numbered 4, after V lost 3 bases and J lost 3 bases. This CDR3 is built from 14 residues. The germline V gene has CDR1 DFQATT and CDR2 SNEGSKA (reference sequence). The CDR3 nucleotides read TGCAGTGCTAGGGACAGGGAGTATGGAAACACCATATATTTT. Encoded protein: CSARDREYGNTIYF.

J is TRBJ1-1 and V is TRBV7-8; a weak D match, TRBD1 (6 bases). Trimming cost V 1 base and J 11 bases, with 11 bases left between them. CDR3 length: 12 residues. Germline values: CDR1 SGHVS, CDR2 FQNEAQ. In DNA, the CDR3 is TGTGCCAGCAGCTTAGGGGGGCAGATGGCTTTCTTT. Its protein is CASSLGGQMAFF.

This clonotype has just a few counts. CDR3 in amino acids: CSVTQGRETQYF. In DNA form, the CDR3 reads TGCAGCGTTACACAGGGTCGGGAGACCCAGTACTTC. This chain links TRBV29-1 with TRBJ2-5, with D tentatively TRBD1 (6 bases). Germline V gene sequence: CDR1 SQVTM, CDR2 ANQGSEA. This CDR3 contains 12 residues. The ends were cut back, 5 bases at V and 5 bases at J, with 12 bases in the middle.